This T cell receptor (beta chain) was captured in a study of monozygotic twins with inflammatory bowel disease. This CDR3 has 16 amino acids. Germline V gene sequence: CDR1 SGHRS, CDR2 YFSETQ. Remarks on this clonotype: Its antigen is still unknown.

Total RNA, at about 3,800 ng, went into every TCR library. Across eight separate reactions for each sample, cDNA was made. TCRdb reworked the 5' RACE reads into one entry per CDR3 protein, no DNA. The sample includes 300,000 to 350,000 distinct CDR3 sequences. General study findings and limits: Repertoire similarity did not differ between concordant and discordant twins, possibly owing to limited power. Other individuals had fewer clonotypes in common with IBD patients than with healthy twins, especially with disease activity.

The V call is TRBV5-1, the J call TRBJ2-1; there is no DNA to check the TCRdb D call of TRBD2. The receptor was isolated from a human donor with ulcerative colitis or Crohn's disease, or a healthy co-twin of an affected twin (not recorded which). The sequencing input was blood. CDR3: CASSGRASGGAPEQFF.